This T cell receptor beta chain stems from a study of immune cell composition in non-small cell lung cancer. The data were produced by immunoSEQ multiplex PCR, yet TCRdb's version contains in-frame clones alone and is incomplete. The sample shows 3,000 to 5,000 clones, about 80% of them seen only once. Germline-derived CDR1 and CDR2 are SGHTA and FQGNSA. This CDR3 region has 15 residues. V lost 5 bases, J lost 0 bases, and 4 bases stayed unmatched. Material for sequencing was lung tumor tissue. The chain joins TRBV7-2 to TRBJ2-3; 8 bases are shared with TRBD2. This sequence originates from a human donor with non-small cell lung cancer. The DNA for the CDR3 is TGTGCCAGCAGCCCACTAGCGGTTAGCACAGATACGCAGTATTTT. Translated: CASSPLAVSTDTQYF.